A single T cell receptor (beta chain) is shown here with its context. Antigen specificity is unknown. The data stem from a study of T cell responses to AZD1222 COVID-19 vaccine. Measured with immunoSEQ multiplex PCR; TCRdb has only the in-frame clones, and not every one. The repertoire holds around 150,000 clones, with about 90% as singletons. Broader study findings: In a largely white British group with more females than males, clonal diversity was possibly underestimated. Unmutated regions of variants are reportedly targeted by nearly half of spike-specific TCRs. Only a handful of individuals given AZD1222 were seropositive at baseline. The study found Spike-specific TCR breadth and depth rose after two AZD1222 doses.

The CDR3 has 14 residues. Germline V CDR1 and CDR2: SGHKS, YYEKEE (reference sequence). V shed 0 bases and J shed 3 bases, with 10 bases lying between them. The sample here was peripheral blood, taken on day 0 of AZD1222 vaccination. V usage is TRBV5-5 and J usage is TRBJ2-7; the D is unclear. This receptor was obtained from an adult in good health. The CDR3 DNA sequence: TGTGCCAGCAGCTTGGGGGGTCGGAACTACGAGCAGTACTTC. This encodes CASSLGGRNYEQYF.